The subject of this entry is one T cell receptor beta chain. There are a few counts of this clonotype. Its target antigen remains unknown. Nothing much larger sits one base from this clone, and base qualities are not available. The sample's treatment or condition label is to be understood as: in vitro stimulation with specific CMV peptide epitopes to enrich CMV-specific T cells. Instrument used: Illumina HiSeq 1500. TCRdb reran the public reads through fastp at Q25 and MiXCR, keeping productive beta chains. Under each unique CDR3 protein, matching rows form one entry showing the most common genes and DNA. In all, the sample holds hundreds of thousands of distinct CDR3 sequences, and roughly 28% of those were seen once. The leading ten clones occupy roughly 20% of the sample. This record comes from a study of T cell repertoires in cytomegalovirus infection (dated by TCRdb to about 2019). About the investigation overall: Recently identified HLA-C-restricted CMV epitopes, whose presentation resists viral immunomodulation, were targeted by peptide stimulations together with well-studied HLA-B-restricted epitopes. Because public TCR beta signatures pointed to carriage of CMV infection together with the matching HLA type, the HLA type of each donor mattered for the analysis.

Here is what the overall study found, with its caveats: In the ex vivo response, HLA-C-restricted CMV-specific TCR beta clonotypes were dominant, and in two of eight donors the single most frequent clonotype came from this HLA-C-restricted group. Cumulative frequency of public TCR beta family members discriminated carriers of CMV infection plus the relevant HLA type in this cohort and an independent 352-donor cohort.

The germline V gene encodes CDR1 SEHNR and CDR2 FQNEAQ (reference sequence). Germline trimming amounts to 5 bases on V and 2 bases on J, with 5 as the count of junction bases outside the gene matches. Measured from the cysteine to the phenylalanine, the CDR3 is 15 residues long. The DNA shown is the 45-base CDR3, in frame from base 1. This receptor was obtained from a human donor in good health (CMV status not recorded). Some clones in this sample may be carry-over from other donors' samples. The specimen was cultured PBMCs, collected from culture after CMV antigen stimulation. The rearranged chain carries TRBV7-9 and TRBJ1-2; 10 bases in the middle match TRBD1. The sequenced DNA is TGTGCCAGCAGCGAGCCGGGACAGGGGAACTATGGCTACACCTTC. Its protein is CASSEPGQGNYGYTF. Beyond the CDR3, the reference TRBV7-9 and TRBJ1-2 genes provide the residues; the full variable domain reads: DTGVSQNPRHKITKRGQNVTFRCDPISEHNRLYWYRQTLGQGPEFLTYFQNEAQLEKSRLLSDRFSAERPKGSFSTLEIQRTEQGDSAMYLCASSEPGQGNYGYTFGSGTRLTVV.